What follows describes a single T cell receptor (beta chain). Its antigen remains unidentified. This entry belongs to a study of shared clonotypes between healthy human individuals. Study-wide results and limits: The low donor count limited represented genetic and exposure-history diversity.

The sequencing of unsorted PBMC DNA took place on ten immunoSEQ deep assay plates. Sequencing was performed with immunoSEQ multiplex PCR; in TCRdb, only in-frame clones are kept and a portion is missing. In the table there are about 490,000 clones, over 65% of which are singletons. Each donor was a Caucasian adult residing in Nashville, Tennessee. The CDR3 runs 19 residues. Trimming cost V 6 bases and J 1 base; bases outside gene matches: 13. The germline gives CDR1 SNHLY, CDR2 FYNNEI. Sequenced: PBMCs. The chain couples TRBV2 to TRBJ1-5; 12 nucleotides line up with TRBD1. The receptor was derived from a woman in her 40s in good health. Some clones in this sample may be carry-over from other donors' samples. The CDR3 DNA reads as TGTGCCAGCAGCGGTGTCCGGGACAGGGGGCACCCAAGCAATCAGCCCCAGCATTTT. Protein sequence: CASSGVRDRGHPSNQPQHF.